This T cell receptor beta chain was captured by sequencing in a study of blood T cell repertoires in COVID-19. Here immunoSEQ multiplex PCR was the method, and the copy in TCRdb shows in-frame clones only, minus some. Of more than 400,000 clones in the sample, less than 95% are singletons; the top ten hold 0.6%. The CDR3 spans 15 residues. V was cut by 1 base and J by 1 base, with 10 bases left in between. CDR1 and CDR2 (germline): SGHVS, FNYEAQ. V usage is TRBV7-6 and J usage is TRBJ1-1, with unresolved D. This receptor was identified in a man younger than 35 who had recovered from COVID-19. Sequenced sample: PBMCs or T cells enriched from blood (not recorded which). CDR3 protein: CASSLVASGNTEAFF. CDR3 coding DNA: TGTGCCAGCAGCTTAGTTGCCAGTGGGAACACTGAAGCTTTCTTT.